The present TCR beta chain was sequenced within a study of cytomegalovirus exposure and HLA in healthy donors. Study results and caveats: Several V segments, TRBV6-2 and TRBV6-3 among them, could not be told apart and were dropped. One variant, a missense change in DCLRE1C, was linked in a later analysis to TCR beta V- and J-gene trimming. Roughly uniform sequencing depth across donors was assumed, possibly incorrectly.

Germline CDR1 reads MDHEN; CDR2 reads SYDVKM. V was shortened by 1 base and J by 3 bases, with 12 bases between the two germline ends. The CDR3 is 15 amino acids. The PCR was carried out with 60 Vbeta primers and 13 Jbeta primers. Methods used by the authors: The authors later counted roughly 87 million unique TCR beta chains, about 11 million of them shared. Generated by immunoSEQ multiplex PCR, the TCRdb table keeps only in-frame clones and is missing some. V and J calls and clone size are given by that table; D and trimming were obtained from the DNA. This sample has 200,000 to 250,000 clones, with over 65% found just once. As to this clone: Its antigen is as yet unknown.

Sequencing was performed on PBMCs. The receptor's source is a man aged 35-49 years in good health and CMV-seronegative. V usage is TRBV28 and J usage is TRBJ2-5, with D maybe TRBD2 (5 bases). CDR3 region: CASSLSRLGEETQYF. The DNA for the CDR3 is TGTGCCAGCAGTTTATCCCGGCTCGGGGAAGAGACCCAGTACTTC.